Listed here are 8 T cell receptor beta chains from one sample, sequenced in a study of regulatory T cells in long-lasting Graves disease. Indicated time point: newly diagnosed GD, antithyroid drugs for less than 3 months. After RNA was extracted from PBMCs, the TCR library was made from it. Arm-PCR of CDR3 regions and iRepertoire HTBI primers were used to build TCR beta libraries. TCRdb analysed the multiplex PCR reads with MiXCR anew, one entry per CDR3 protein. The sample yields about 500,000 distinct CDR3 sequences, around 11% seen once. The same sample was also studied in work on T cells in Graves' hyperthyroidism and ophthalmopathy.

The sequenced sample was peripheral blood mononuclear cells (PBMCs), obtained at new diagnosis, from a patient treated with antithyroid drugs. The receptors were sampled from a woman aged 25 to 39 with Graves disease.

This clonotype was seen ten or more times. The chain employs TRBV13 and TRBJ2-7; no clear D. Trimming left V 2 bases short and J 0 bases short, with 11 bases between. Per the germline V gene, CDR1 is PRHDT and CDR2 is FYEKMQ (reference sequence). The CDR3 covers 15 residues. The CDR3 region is CASSLTARSSYEQYF. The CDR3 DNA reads TGTGCCAGCAGCTTAACTGCCAGGAGCTCCTACGAGCAGTACTTC.

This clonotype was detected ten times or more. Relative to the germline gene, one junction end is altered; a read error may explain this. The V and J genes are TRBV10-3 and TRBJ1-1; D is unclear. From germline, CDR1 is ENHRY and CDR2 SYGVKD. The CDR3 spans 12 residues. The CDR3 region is CAISESRALPIF. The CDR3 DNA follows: TGTGCCATCAGTGAGTCTCGGGCATTGCCAATCTTT.

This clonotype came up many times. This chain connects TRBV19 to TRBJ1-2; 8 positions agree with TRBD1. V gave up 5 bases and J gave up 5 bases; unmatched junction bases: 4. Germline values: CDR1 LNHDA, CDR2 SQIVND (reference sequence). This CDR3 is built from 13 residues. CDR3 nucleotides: TGTGCCAGTAGTGCCCAGGGGGCATATGGCTACACCTTC. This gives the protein CASSAQGAYGYTF.

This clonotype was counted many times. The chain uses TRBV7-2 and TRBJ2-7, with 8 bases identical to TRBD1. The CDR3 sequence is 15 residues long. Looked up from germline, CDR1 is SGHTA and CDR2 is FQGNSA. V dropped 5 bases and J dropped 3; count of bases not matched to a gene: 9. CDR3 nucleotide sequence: TGTGCCAGCAGCCGAGACAGGGGTGGAGACTACGAGCAGTACTTC. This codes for CASSRDRGGDYEQYF.

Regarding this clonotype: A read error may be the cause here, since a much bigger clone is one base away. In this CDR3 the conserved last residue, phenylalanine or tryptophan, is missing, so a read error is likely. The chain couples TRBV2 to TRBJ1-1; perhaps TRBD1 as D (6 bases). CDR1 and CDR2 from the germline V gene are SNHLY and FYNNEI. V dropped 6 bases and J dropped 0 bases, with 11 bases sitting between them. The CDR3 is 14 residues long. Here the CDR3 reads CASRYRAMNTEAFL. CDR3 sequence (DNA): TGTGCCAGCAGGTACAGGGCCATGAACACTGAAGCTTTCCTT.

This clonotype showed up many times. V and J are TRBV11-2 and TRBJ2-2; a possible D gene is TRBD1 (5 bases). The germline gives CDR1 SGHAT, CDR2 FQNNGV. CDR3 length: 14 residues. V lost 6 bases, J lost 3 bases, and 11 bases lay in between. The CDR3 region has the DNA TGTGCCAGCAGACCCGACAGATACACCGGGGAGCTGTTTTTT. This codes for CASRPDRYTGELFF.

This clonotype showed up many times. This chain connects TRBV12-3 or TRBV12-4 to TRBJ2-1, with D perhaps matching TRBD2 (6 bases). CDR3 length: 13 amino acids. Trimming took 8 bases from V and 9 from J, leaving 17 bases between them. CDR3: CASLAQSGGEQFF. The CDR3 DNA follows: TGTGCCAGCCTTGCACAATCCGGGGGTGAGCAGTTCTTC.

CDR3 amino acids: CASSIRSGTGVYGYTF. In DNA form, the CDR3 reads TGTGCCAGTAGTATTCGTTCCGGGACAGGGGTTTATGGCTACACCTTC. V and J are TRBV19 and TRBJ1-2; 10 bases line up with TRBD1. Germline trimming cut 3 bases from V and 5 bases from J; bases unmatched to any gene: 9. The CDR3 is 16 amino acids. Germline loops: CDR1 LNHDA, CDR2 SQIVND (reference sequence).